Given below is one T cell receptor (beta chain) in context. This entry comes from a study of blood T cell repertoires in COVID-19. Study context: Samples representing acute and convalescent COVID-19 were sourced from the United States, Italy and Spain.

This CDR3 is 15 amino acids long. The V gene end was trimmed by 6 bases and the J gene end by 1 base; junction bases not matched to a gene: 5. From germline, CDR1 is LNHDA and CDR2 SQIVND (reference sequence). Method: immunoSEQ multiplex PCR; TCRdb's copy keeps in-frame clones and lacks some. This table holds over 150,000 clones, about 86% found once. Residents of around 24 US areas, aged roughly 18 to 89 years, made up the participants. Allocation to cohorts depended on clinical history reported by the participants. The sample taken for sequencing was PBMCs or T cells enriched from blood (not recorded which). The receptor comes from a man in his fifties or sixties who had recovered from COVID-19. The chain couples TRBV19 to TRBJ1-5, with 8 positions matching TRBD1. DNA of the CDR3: TGTGCCAGTAGAGGACAGGGTTTAAGCAATCAGCCCCAGCATTTT. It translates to CASRGQGLSNQPQHF.